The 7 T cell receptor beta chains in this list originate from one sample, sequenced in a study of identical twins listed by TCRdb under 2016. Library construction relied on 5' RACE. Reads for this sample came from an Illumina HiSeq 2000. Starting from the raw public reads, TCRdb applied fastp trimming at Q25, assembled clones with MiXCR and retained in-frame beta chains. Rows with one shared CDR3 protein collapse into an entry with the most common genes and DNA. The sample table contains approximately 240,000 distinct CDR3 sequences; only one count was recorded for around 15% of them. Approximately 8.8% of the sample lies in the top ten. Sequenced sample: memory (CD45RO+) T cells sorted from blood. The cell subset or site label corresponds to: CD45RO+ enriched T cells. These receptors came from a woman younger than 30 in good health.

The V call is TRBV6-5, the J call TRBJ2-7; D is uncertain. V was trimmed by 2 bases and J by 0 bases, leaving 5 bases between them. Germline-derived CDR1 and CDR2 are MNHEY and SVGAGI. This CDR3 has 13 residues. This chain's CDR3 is CASSYRLSYEQYF. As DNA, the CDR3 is TGTGCCAGCAGTTACCGCCTCTCCTACGAGCAGTACTTC.

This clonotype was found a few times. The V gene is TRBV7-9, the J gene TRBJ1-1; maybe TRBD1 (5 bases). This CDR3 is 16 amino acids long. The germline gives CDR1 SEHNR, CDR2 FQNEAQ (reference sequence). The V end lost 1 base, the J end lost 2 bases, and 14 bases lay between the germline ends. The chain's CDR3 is CASSLVRGRGNTEAFF. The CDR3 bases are TGTGCCAGCAGCTTAGTACGGGGACGGGGCAACACTGAAGCTTTCTTT.

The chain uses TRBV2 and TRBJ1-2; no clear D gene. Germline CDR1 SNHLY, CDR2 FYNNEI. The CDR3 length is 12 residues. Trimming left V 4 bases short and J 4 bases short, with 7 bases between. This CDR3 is CASSGQIYGYTF. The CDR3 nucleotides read TGTGCCAGCAGTGGGCAGATCTATGGCTACACCTTC.

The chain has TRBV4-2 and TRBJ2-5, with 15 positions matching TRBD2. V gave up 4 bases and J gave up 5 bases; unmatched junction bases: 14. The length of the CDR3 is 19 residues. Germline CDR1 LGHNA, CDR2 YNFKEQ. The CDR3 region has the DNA TGTGCCAGCAGCCCGATTAAGTCGGGACTAGCGGGAGGCAGGGAGACCCAGTACTTC. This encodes CASSPIKSGLAGGRETQYF.

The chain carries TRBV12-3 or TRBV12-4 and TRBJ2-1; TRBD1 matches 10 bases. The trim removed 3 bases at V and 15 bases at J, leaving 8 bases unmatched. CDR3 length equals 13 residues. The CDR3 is CASSLLRTGGGFF. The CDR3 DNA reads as TGTGCCAGCAGTTTGCTCAGGACAGGGGGGGGGTTCTTC.

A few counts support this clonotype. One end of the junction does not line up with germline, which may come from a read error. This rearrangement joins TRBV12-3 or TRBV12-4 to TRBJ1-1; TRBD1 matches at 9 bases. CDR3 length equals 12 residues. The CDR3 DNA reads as TGTGCCAGCAGTGGACAGGGGATTCCTCTCCGGTTT. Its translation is CASSGQGIPLRF.

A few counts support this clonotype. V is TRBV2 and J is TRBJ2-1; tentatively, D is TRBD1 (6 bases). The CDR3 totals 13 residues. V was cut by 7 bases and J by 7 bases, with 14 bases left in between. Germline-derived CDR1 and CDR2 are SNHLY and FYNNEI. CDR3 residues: CASIRDKLNEQFF. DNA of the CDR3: TGTGCCAGCATTAGGGACAAACTTAATGAGCAGTTCTTC.